This T cell receptor (beta chain) was identified in a study of blood T cells in healthy people across ages. This CDR3 is built from 15 residues. Looked up from germline, CDR1 is MNHEY and CDR2 is SVGEGT. The use of a sample-barcoded 5' primer and a J-beta primer mix characterized a second PCR of roughly 6 to 11 cycles. TCRdb re-analysed the 5' RACE reads in MiXCR, keeping a single row per CDR3 protein. Of over 1,500,000 distinct CDR3 sequences listed, 40% to 55% were seen once; the top ten hold over 2%. Comments on this clonotype: Antigen unknown.

Study-wide results and limits: Per million T cells, TCR beta diversity dropped roughly linearly as age increased.

The sequence came from a woman aged 40 to 50 in good health. Sequencing was carried out using blood. The chain joins TRBV6-2 or TRBV6-3 to TRBJ2-5, with 7 bases fitting TRBD2. The DNA end lines up better with TRBJ2-7; the J call may be wrong. The chain's CDR3 is CASSREAGYFYEQYF. CDR3 bases: TGTGCCAGCAGTCGAGAAGCGGGGTACTTCTACGAGCAGTACTTC.